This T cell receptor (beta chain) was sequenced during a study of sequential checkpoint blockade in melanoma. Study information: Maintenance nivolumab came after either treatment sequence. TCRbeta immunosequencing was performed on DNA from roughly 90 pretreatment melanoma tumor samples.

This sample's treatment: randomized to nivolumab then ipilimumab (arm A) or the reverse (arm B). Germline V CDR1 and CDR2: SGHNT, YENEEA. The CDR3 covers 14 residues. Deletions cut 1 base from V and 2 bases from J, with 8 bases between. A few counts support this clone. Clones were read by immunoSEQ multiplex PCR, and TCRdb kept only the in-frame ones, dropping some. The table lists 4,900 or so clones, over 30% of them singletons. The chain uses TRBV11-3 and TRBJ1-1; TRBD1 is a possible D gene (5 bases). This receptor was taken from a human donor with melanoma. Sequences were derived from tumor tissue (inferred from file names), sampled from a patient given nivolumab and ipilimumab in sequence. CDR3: CASSLGGGNTEAFF. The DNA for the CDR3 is TGTGCCAGCAGCTTAGGTGGGGGTAACACTGAAGCTTTCTTT.